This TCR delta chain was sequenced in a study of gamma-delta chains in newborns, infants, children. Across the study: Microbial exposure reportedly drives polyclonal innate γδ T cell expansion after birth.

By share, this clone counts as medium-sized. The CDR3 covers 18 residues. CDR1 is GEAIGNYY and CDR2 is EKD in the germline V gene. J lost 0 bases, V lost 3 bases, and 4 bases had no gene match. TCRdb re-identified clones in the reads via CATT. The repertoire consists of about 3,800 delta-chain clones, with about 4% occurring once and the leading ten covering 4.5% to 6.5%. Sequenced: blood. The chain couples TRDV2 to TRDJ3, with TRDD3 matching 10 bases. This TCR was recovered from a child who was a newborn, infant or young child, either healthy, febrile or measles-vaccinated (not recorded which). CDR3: CACDSLGDRSWDTRQMFF. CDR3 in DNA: TGTGCCTGTGACTCACTGGGGGATCGCTCCTGGGACACCCGACAGATGTTTTTC.